The T cell receptor beta chain under discussion was sequenced for a study of beta chain features in type 1 diabetes. Looking at the study overall: The samples had 100 million to 140 million sorted cells examined in all. General study findings and limits: TCRB CDR3 length was moderately but significantly reduced in all four CD4+ subsets of Type 1 diabetes patients. Among type 1 diabetes patients, VDJ junctions had fewer insertions and more deletions.

Trimming cost V 1 base and J 1 base, with 4 bases left between them. CDR3 size: 13 residues. The germline V gene encodes CDR1 LGHNA and CDR2 YNFKEQ. Concerning this clone: Its antigen is unidentified.

What was sequenced were expressed TCRB transcripts, since all of the isolated RNA had been reverse transcribed. Here immunoSEQ multiplex PCR was the method, and the copy in TCRdb shows in-frame clones only, minus some. The sample holds approximately 730,000 clones, around an eighth seen once. Sequenced material: naive CD4+ T cells from blood. This sequence originates from a young man with type 1 diabetes. The chain joins TRBV4-2 to TRBJ2-5; the D is unclear. CDR3: CASSQVIQETQYF. The CDR3 bases are TGTGCCAGCAGCCAAGTAATCCAAGAGACCCAGTACTTC.